Here is one T cell receptor beta chain with its context. The sample originates from a study of blood T cell repertoires in COVID-19. There are 15 residues in the CDR3. Trimming took 5 bases from V and 6 from J, leaving 17 bases between them. Germline V gives CDR1 LNHDA, CDR2 SQIVND (reference sequence). In the study's own analysis: Using reference gene primer amplification, nucleated cell counts were estimated. The method was immunoSEQ multiplex PCR; TCRdb's version includes in-frame clones alone and lacks a portion of them. V and J calls and clone size come straight from that table; D and trimming were deduced from the DNA. The table shows some 320,000 clones, with roughly 90% occurring only once. Clinical history reported by participants formed the basis on which cohorts were assigned. Exposed enrollees encountered a COVID-19 case at some point within 2 weeks before study entry.

Material for sequencing was PBMCs or T cells enriched from blood (not recorded which). V gene TRBV19 combines with J gene TRBJ1-5; D perhaps matches TRBD1 (6 bases). This receptor was identified in a woman aged 50 to 65 who had been exposed to COVID-19. The CDR3 DNA follows: TGTGCCAGTAGTGCCCAGGGGAGATCGGGTCAGCCCCAGCATTTT. It encodes CASSAQGRSGQPQHF. Full variable domain (missing parts from reference TRBV19 and TRBJ1-5): DGGITQSPKYLFRKEGQNVTLSCEQNLNHDAMYWYRQDPGQGLRLIYYSQIVNDFQKGDIAEGYSVSREKKESFPLTVTSAQKNPTAFYLCASSAQGRSGQPQHFGDGTRLSIL.